This T cell receptor (beta chain) was found in a study of PD-L1 blockade in urothelial cancer. Study in general: Analysis of the blood was performed 3 weeks (second dose) and 6 weeks after treatment start.

Germline loops: CDR1 MNHEY, CDR2 SMNVEV (reference sequence). This CDR3 is built from 15 residues. V shed 5 bases, J shed 5 bases, and the junction held 9 bases outside the gene matches. Data came from immunoSEQ multiplex PCR; TCRdb stores just in-frame clones and leaves some out. The sample holds 60,000 or so clones, about four fifths seen once. This clone was detected only once. Its antigen is unknown. Overall study findings and caveats: Tumor-associated clones in the blood of durable-benefit patients grew more at 3 weeks.

This clonotype was obtained from a man between 65 and 85 years old with urothelial cancer. Sequences were derived from PBMCs, sampled around atezolizumab (anti-PD-L1) treatment. The gene calls are TRBV27 and TRBJ1-5; 7 bases are a match to TRBD1. The CDR3 nucleotides are TGTGCCAGCAGTCCCTACAGGGGTCAGGATCAGCCCCAGCATTTT. Its protein is CASSPYRGQDQPQHF.